The text below deals with one TCR beta chain. Here immunoSEQ multiplex PCR was the method, and the copy in TCRdb shows in-frame clones only, minus some. The table has approximately 110,000 clones, around 90% seen once; the top ten hold 2.1%. This specimen comes from a study of blood T cell repertoires in COVID-19. Whole-study context: T cells, B-cell-depleted T cells, or PBMCs provided the cDNA or gDNA that served as material.

There are 14 residues in the CDR3. Trimming shortened V by 3 bases and J by 1 base, and 7 bases separated the two germline ends. The V gene's germline CDR1 is LNHDA and CDR2 SQIVND (reference sequence). The source material was peripheral blood. The V and J genes are TRBV19 and TRBJ1-5, with a possible D match to TRBD1 (5 bases). The clonotype was recovered from a man aged 50-60 years with COVID-19, enrolled during active disease. The CDR3 here is CASSMWGSNQPQHF. CDR3 sequence (DNA): TGTGCCAGTAGTATGTGGGGCAGCAATCAGCCCCAGCATTTT.